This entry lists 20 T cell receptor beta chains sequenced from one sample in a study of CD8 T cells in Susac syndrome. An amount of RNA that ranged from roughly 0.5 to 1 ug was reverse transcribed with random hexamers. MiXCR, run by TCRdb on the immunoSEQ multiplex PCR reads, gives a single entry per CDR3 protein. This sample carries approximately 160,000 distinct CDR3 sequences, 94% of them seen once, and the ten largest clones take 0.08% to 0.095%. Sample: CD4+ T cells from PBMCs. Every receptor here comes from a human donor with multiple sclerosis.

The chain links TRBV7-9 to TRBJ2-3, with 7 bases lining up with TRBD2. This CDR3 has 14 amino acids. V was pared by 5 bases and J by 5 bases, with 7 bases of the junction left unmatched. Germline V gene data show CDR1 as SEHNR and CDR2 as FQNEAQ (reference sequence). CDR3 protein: CASSLGTNRDTQYF. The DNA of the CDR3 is TGTGCCAGCAGCCTAGGGACTAATAGAGATACGCAGTATTTT.

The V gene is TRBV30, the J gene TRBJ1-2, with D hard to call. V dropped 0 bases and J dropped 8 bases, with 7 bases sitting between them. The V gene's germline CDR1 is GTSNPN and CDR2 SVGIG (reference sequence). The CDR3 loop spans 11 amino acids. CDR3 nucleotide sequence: TGTGCCTGGAGTGTACTGGAAGGCTACACCTTC. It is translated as CAWSVLEGYTF. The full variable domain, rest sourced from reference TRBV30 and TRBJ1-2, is SQTIHQWPATLVQPVGSPLSLECTVEGTSNPNLYWYRQAAGRGLQLLFYSVGIGQISSEVPQNLSASRPQDRQFILSSKKLLLSDSGFYLCAWSVLEGYTFGSGTRLTVV.

CDR3 residues: CSVEGTSGSPDTQYF. The CDR3 coding sequence is TGCAGCGTTGAGGGGACTAGCGGGAGCCCAGATACGCAGTATTTT. The chain recombines TRBV29-1 with TRBJ2-3; TRBD2 matches 14 bases. This CDR3 has 15 residues. V lost 3 bases and J lost 4; bases outside the gene matches: 3. Germline V lookup: CDR1 SQVTM, CDR2 ANQGSEA.

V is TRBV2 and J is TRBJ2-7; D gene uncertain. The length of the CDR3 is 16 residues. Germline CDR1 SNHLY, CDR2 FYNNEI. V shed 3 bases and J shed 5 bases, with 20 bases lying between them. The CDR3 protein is CASSELHQSPTDEQYF. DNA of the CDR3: TGTGCCAGCAGTGAGTTACACCAGTCCCCAACTGACGAGCAGTACTTC.

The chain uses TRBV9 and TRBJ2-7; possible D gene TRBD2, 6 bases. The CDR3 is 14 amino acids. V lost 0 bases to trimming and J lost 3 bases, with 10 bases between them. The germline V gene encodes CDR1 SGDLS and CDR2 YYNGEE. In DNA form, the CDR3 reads TGTGCCAGCAGCGTAGGAAGCGGGCGCTACGAGCAGTACTTC. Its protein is CASSVGSGRYEQYF.

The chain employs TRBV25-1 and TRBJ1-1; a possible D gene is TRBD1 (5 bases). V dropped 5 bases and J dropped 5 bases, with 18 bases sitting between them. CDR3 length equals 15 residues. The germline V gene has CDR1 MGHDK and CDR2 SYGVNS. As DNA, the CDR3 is TGTGCCAGCAGTTTTCGGGGACCGGGGGATACTGAAGCTTTCTTT. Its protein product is CASSFRGPGDTEAFF.

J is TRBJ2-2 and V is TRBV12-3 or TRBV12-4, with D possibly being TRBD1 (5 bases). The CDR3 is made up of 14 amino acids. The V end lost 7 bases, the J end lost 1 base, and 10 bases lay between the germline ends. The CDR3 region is CASTPRVNTGELFF. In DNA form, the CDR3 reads TGTGCCAGCACCCCCAGGGTGAACACCGGGGAGCTGTTTTTT.

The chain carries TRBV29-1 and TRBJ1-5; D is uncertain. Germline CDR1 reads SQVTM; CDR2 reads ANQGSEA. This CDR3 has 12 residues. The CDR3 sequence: CSFGRLNQPQHF. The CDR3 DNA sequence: TGCAGTTTTGGACGGCTCAATCAGCCCCAGCATTTT.

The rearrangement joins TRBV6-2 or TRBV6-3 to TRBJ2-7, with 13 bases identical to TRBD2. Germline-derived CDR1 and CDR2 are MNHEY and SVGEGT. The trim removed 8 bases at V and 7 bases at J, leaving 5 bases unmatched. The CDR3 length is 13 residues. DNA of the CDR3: TGTGCCAGCCGACTAGCGGGAGGATATGAGCAGTACTTC. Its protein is CASRLAGGYEQYF.

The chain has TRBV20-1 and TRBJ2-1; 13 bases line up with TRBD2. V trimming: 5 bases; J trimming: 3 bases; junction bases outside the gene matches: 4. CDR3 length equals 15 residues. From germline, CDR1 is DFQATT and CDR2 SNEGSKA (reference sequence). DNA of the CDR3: TGCAGTGCTGGGGGACTAGCGGGATACTACAATGAGCAGTTCTTC. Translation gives CSAGGLAGYYNEQFF.

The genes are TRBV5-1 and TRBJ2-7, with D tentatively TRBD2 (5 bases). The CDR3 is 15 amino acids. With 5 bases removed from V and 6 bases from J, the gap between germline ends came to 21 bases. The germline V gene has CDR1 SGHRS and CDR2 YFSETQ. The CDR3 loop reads CASSPWVTREPEQYF. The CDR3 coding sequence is TGCGCCAGCAGTCCCTGGGTCACTAGGGAACCCGAGCAGTACTTC.

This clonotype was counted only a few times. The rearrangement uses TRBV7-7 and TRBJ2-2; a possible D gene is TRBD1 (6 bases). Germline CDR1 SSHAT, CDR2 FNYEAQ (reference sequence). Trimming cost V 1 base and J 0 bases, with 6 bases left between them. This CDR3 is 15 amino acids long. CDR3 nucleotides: TGTGCCAGCAGCTTAGACAGGGCGAACACCGGGGAGCTGTTTTTT. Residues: CASSLDRANTGELFF.

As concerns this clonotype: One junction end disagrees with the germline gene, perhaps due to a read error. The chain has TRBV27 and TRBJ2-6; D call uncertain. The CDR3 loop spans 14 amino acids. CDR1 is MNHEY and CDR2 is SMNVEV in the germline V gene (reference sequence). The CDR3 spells CGSAEISGANVLTF. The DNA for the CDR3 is TGTGGCAGCGCGGAGATCTCTGGGGCCAACGTCCTGACTTTC.

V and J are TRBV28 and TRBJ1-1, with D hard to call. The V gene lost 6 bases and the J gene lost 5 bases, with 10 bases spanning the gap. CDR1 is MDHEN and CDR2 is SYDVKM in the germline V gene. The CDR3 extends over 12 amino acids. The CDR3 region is CASSQTGTEAFF. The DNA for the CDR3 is TGTGCCAGCAGCCAAACGGGGACTGAAGCTTTCTTT.

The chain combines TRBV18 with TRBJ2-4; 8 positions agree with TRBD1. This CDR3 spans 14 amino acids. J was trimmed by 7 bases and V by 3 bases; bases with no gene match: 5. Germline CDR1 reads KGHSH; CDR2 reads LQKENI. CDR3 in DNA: TGTGCCAGCTCACCGACAGGGGTAGGGAACATTCAGTACTTC. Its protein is CASSPTGVGNIQYF.

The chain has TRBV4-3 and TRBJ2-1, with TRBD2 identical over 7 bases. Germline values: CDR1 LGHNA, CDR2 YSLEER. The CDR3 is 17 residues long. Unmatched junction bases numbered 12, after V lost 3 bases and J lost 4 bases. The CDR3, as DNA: TGCGCCAGCAGCCATCAACCCACTAGCGCCGATTACAATGAGCAGTTCTTC. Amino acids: CASSHQPTSADYNEQFF.

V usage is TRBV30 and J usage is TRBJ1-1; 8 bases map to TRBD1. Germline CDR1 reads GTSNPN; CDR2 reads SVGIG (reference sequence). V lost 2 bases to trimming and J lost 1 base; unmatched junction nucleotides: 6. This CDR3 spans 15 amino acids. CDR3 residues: CAWSSLGQANTEAFF. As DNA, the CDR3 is TGTGCCTGGAGTTCTTTGGGACAGGCGAACACTGAAGCTTTCTTT.

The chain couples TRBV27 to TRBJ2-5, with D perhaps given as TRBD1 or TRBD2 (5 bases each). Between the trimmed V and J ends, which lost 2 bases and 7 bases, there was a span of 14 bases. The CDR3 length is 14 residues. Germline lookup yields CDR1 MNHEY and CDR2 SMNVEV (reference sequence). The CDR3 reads CASSLSGTSMTQYF. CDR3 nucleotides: TGTGCCAGCAGTTTAAGTGGGACCTCAATGACCCAGTACTTC.

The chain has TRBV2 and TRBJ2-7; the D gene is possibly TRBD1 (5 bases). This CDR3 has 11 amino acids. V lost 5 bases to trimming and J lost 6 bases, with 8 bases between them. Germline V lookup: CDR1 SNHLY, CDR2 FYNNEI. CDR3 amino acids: CASSTGGEQYF. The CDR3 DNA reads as TGTGCCAGCAGTACAGGTGGCGAGCAGTACTTC.

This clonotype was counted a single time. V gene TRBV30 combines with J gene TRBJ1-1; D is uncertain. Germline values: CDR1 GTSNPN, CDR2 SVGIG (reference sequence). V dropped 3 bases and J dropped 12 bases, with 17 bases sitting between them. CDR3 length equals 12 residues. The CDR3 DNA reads TGTGCCTGGAGCCCCGGGTACAGCCAAACTTTCTTT. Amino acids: CAWSPGYSQTFF.